This paragraph covers one T cell receptor beta chain sequence. As yet, its antigen is unknown. CDR1 is SNHLY and CDR2 is FYNNEI in the germline V gene. Trimming shortened V by 5 bases and J by 4 bases, and 14 bases separated the two germline ends. CDR3 length equals 14 residues. Uncontrolled infection, other autoimmune disease, pregnancy or lactation led to exclusion. This entry comes from a study of T cells in Graves' hyperthyroidism and ophthalmopathy. Regions amplified from RNA transcripts were the TCR beta CDR3 regions. TCR CDR3 underwent first-round RT-PCR with the HTBI primer set. Each CDR3 protein gets one entry after TCRdb re-called the multiplex PCR reads with MiXCR. The data show hundreds of thousands of distinct CDR3 sequences, roughly 45% seen once. Notes on the study in general: A median about 6.5 months before onset, the model predicted ophthalmopathy. Most expanded thyroid clonotypes above 0.001 also appeared in blood. From stable hyperthyroidism, ophthalmopathy was separated by a 13 V-J model.

The sample consisted of peripheral blood or thyroid tissue (not recorded which). The chain has TRBV2 and TRBJ1-1; D is unclear. The sequence derives from an adult man with Graves' disease, either hyperthyroidism or ophthalmopathy (not recorded which). The CDR3: CASSYSDKSTEAFF. CDR3 bases: TGTGCCAGCAGTTACTCAGATAAGAGCACTGAAGCTTTCTTT.